The present entry profiles one TCR beta chain with its context. V lost 5 bases to trimming and J lost 1 base, with 18 bases between them. Germline V lookup: CDR1 SEHNR, CDR2 FQNEAQ (reference sequence). This CDR3 comprises 16 residues. Amplification yielded TCR beta CDR3 regions, with RNA transcripts as the source. During a first-round RT-PCR of the TCR CDR3, the HTBI primer set was used. MiXCR, run by TCRdb on the multiplex PCR reads, gives a single entry per CDR3 protein. Here the sample spans hundreds of thousands of distinct CDR3 sequences, more than 30% being singletons. This record belongs to a study of T cells in Graves' hyperthyroidism and ophthalmopathy.

Material for sequencing was blood. This sequence originates from a man aged 18 to 30 with Graves' hyperthyroidism. The chain is built from TRBV7-9 and TRBJ2-7, with D perhaps being TRBD1 or TRBD2 (5 bases each). The CDR3, as DNA: TGTGCCAGCAGCCTAACGTACCGGGACGGGTCCTACGAGCAGTACTTC. Translation: CASSLTYRDGSYEQYF.